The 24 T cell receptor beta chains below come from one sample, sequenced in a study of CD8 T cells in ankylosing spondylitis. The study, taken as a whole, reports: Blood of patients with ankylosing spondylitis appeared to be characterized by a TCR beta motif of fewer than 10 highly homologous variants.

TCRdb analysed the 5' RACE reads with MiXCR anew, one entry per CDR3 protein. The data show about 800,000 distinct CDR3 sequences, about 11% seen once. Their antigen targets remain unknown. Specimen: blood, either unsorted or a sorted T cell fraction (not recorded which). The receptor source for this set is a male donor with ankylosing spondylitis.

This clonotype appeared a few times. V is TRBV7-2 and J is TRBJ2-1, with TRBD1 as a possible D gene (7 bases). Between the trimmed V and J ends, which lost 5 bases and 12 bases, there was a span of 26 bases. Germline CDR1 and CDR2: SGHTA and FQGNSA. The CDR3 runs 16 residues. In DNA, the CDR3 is TGTGCCAGCAGCCCTTTGTGGGCAGGGGGGCCCGTGGGGCAGTTCTTC. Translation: CASSPLWAGGPVGQFF.

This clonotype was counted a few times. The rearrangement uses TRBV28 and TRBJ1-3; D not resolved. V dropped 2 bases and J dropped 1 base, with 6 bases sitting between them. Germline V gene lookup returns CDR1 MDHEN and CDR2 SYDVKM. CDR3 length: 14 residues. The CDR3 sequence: CASSLGRSGNTIYF. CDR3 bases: TGTGCCAGCAGTTTAGGTCGGTCTGGAAACACCATATATTTT. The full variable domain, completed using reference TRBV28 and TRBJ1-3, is DVKVTQSSRYLVKRTGEKVFLECVQDMDHENMFWYRQDPGLGLRLIYFSYDVKMKEKGDIPEGYSVSREKKERFSLILESASTNQTSMYLCASSLGRSGNTIYFGEGSWLTVV.

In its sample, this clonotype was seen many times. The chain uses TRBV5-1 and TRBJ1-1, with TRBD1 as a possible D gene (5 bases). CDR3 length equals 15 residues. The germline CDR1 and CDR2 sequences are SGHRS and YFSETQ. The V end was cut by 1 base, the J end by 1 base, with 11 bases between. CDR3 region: CASSLLGGSNTEAFF. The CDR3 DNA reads TGCGCCAGCAGCTTGTTGGGGGGTTCGAACACTGAAGCTTTCTTT.

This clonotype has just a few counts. The CDR3 nucleotides read TGCAGTGCTAGAGTTGGCCAAGCCCAGGGTCAGTATTTT. Translation: CSARVGQAQGQYF. The rearrangement links TRBV20-1 to TRBJ2-3; possible D gene TRBD1, 5 bases. The CDR3 consists of 13 residues. V lost 1 base, J lost 12 bases, and 17 bases lay in between. Germline loops: CDR1 DFQATT, CDR2 SNEGSKA (reference sequence).

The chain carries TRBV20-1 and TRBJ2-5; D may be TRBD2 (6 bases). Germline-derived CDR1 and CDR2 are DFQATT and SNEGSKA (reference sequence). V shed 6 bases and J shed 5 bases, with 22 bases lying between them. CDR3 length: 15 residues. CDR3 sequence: CSASSLEGGGETQYF. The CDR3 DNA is TGCAGTGCCTCCTCCCTGGAGGGTGGGGGGGAGACCCAGTACTTC.

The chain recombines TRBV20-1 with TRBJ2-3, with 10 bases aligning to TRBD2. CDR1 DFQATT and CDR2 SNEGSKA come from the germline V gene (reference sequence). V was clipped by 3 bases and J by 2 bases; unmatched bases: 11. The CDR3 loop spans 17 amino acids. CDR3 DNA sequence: TGCAGTGCTAGTGAAAGGTTTAGCGGGAGGCACACAGATACGCAGTATTTT. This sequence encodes CSASERFSGRHTDTQYF.

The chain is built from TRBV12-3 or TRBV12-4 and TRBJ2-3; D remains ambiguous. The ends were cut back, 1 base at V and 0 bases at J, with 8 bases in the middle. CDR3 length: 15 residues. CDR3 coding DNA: TGTGCCAGCAGTTTAGGGTGGGATAGCACAGATACGCAGTATTTT. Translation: CASSLGWDSTDTQYF.

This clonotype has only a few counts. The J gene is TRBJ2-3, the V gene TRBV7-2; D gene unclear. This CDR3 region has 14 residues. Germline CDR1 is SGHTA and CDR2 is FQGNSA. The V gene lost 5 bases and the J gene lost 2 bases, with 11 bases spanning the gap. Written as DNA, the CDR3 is TGTGCCAGCAGCGATAAGACGCACACAGATACGCAGTATTTT. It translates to CASSDKTHTDTQYF. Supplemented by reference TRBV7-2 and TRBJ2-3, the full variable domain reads GAGVSQSPSNKVTEKGKDVELRCDPISGHTALYWYRQSLGQGLEFLIYFQGNSAPDKSGLPSDRFSAERTGGSVSTLTIQRTQQEDSAVYLCASSDKTHTDTQYFGPGTRLTVL.

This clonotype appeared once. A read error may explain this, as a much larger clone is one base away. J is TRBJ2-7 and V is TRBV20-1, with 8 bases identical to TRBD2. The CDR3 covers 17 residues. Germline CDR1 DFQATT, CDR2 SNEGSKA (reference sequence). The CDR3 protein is CCARDLRASGSWDEQYF. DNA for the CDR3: TGCTGTGCTAGAGATCTGCGGGCAAGCGGGAGTTGGGACGAGCAGTACTTC.

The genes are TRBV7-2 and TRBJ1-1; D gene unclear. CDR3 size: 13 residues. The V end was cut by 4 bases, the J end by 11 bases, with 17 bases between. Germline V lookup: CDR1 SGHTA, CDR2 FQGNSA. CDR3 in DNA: TGTGCCAGCAGCTCGCGAAGAGAGAGTGGGGCTTTCTTT. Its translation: CASSSRRESGAFF. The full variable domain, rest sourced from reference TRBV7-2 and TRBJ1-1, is GAGVSQSPSNKVTEKGKDVELRCDPISGHTALYWYRQSLGQGLEFLIYFQGNSAPDKSGLPSDRFSAERTGGSVSTLTIQRTQQEDSAVYLCASSSRRESGAFFGQGTRLTVV.

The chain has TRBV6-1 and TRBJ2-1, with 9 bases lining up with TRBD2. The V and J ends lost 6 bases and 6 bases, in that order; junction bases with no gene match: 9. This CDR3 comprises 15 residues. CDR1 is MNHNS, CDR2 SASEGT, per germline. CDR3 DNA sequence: TGTGCCAGCAGCCTGCTAGCGGGGACCTTCAATGAGCAGTTCTTC. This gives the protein CASSLLAGTFNEQFF.

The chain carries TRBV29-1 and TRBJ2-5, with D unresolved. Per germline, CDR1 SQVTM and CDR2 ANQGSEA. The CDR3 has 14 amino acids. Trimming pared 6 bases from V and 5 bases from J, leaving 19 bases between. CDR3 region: CSVSASRASETQYF. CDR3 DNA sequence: TGCAGCGTCTCGGCCAGCCGGGCGTCGGAGACCCAGTACTTC.

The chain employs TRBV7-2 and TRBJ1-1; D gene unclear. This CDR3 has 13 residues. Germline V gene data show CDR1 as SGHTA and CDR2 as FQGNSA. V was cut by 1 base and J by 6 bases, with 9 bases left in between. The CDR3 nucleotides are TGTGCCAGCAGCTTAGAGCAGGTCGCTGAAGCTTTCTTT. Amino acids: CASSLEQVAEAFF.

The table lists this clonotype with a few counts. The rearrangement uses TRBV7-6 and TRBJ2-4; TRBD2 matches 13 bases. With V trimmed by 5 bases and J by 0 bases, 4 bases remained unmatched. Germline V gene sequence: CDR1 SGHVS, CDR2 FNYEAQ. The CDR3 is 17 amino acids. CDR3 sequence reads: CASSRGLAGAAKNIQYF. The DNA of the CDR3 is TGTGCCAGCAGCCGAGGACTAGCGGGAGCAGCCAAAAACATTCAGTACTTC.

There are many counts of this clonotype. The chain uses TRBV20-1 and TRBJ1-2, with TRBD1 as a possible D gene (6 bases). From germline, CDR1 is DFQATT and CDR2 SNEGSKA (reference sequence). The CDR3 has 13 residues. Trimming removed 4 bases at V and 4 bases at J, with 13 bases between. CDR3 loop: CSATYRESYGYTF. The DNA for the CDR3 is TGCAGTGCTACCTACAGGGAAAGCTATGGCTACACCTTC.

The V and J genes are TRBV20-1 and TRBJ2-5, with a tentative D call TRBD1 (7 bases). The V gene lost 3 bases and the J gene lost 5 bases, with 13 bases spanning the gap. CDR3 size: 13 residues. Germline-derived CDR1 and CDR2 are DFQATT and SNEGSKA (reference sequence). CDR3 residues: CSAREGARETQYF. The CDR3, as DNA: TGCAGTGCTAGGGAGGGGGCGCGGGAGACCCAGTACTTC.

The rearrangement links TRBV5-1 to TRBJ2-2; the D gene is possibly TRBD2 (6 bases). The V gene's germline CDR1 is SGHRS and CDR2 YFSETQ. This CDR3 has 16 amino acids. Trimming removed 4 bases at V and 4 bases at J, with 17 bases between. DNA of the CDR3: TGCGCCAGCAGCCCTCAACCTGCGGGGAGCACCGGGGAGCTGTTTTTT. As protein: CASSPQPAGSTGELFF. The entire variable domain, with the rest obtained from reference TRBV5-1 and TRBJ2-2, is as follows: KAGVTQTPRYLIKTRGQQVTLSCSPISGHRSVSWYQQTPGQGLQFLFEYFSETQRNKGNFPGRFSGRQFSNSRSEMNVSTLELGDSALYLCASSPQPAGSTGELFFGEGSRLTVL.

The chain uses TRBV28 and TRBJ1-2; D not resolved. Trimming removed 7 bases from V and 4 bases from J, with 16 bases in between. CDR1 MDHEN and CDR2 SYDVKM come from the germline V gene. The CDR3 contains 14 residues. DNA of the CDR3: TGTGCCAGCACCTTAAGCGGGGAAGTCTATGGCTACACCTTC. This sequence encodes CASTLSGEVYGYTF.

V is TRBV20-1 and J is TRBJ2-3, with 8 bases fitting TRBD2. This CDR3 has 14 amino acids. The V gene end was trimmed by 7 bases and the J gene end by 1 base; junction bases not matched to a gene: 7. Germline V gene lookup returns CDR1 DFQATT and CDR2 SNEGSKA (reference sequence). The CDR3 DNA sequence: TGCAGTGGTCCCCTAGCGGGCCGCACAGATACGCAGTATTTT. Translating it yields CSGPLAGRTDTQYF.

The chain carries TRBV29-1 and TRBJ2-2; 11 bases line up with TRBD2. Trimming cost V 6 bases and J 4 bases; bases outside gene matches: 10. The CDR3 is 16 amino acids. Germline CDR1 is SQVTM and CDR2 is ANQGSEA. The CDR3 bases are TGCAGCGTGGCCCGCCGGACTAGCGGGTTCACCGGGGAGCTGTTTTTT. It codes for CSVARRTSGFTGELFF.

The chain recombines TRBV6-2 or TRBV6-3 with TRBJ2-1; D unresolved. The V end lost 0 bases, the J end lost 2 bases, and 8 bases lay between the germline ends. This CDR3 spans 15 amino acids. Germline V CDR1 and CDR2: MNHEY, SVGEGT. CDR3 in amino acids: CASSYSNPTYNEQFF. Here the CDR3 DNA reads TGTGCCAGCAGTTACTCGAATCCCACCTACAATGAGCAGTTCTTC.

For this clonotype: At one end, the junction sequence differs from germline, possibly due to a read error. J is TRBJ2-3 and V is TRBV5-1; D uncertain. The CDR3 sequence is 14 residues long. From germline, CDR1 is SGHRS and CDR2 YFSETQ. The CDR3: CASSSDGSTDTHYF. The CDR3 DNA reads TGCGCCAGCAGCTCGGACGGAAGCACAGATACGCACTATTTT.

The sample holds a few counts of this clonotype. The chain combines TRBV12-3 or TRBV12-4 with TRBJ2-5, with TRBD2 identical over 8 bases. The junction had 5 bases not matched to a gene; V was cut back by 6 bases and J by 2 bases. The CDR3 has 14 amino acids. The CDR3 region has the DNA TGTGCCAGCAGCCCCAAGCGGGAGCAAGAGACCCAGTACTTC. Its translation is CASSPKREQETQYF.

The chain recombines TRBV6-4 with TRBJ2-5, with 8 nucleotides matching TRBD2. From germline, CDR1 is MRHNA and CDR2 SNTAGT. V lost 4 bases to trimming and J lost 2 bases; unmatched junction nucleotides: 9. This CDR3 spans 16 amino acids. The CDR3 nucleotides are TGTGCCAGCAGTGGCCGGGTAGCGGGGAAACAAGAGACCCAGTACTTC. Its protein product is CASSGRVAGKQETQYF.